The clone carrying this T cell receptor (beta chain) is a singleton in its sample. In the original analysis: Reference gene primer amplification gave estimated nucleated cell counts. The data were produced by immunoSEQ multiplex PCR, yet TCRdb's version contains in-frame clones alone and is incomplete. V and J calls and clone size are copied from that table; D and trimming were computed from the DNA. The data contain roughly 130,000 clones, more than 75% of them singletons. A Seattle source enrolled patients during active infection and followed them longitudinally. Germline assignment: CDR1 SGHRS and CDR2 YFSETQ. The CDR3 consists of 13 residues. V lost 0 bases, J lost 5 bases, and 6 bases lay in between. These data originate in a study of blood T cell repertoires in COVID-19. As for the study in general: Nucleic acid was either cDNA or gDNA, and it came from T cells, B-cell-depleted T cells, or PBMCs.

Sequenced material: peripheral blood. J is TRBJ2-1 and V is TRBV5-1; possibly TRBD2 for D (5 bases). This receptor was taken from a man in his sixties with COVID-19, enrolled during active disease. DNA of the CDR3: TGCGCCAGCAGCTTGGACGGGAACAATGAGCAGTTCTTC. Translated: CASSLDGNNEQFF.